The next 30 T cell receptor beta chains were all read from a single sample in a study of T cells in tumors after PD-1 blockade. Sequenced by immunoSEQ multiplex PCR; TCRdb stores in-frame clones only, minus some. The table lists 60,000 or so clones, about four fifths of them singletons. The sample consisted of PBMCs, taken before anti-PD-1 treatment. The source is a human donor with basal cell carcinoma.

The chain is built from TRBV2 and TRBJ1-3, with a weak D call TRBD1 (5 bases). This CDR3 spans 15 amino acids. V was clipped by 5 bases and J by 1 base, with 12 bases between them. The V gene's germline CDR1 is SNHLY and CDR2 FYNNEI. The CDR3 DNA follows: TGTGCCAGCAGTCCAAGCCCAGGGTCTGGAAACACCATATATTTT. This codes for CASSPSPGSGNTIYF.

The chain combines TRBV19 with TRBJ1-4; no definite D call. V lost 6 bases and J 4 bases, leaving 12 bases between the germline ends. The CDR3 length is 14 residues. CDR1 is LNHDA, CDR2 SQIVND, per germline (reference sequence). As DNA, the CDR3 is TGTGCCAGTAGCCGAGGGCTATTTAATGAAAAACTGTTTTTT. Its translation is CASSRGLFNEKLFF.

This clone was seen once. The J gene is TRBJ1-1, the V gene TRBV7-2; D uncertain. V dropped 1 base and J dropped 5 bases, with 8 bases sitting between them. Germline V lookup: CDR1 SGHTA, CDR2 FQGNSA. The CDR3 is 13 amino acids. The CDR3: CASSLEIWTEAFF. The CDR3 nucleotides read TGTGCCAGCAGCTTAGAGATTTGGACTGAAGCTTTCTTT.

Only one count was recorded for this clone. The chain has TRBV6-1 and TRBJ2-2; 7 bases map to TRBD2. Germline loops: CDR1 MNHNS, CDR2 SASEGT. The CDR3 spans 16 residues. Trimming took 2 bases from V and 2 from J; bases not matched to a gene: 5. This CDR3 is CASSERTRINTGELFF. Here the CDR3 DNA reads TGTGCCAGCAGTGAAAGGACTAGGATTAACACCGGGGAGCTGTTTTTT.

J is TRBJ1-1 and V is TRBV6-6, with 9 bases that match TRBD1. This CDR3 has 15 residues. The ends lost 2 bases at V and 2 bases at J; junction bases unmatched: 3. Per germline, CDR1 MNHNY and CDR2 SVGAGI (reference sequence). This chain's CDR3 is CASSYGTGFNTEAFF. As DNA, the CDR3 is TGTGCCAGCAGTTACGGGACAGGGTTTAACACTGAAGCTTTCTTT.

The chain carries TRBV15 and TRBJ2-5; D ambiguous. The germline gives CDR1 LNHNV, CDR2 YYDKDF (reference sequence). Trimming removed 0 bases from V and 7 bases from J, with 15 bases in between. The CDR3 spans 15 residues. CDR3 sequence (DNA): TGTGCCACCAGCAGAGATCGAGACGGATCCGCGACCCAGTACTTC. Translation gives CATSRDRDGSATQYF.

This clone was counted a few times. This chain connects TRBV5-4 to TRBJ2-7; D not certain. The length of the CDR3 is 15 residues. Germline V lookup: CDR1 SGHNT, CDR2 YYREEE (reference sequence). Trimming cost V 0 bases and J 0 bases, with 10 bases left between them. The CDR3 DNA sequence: TGTGCCAGCAGCTTGGACCCGGCTAGCTCCTACGAGCAGTACTTC. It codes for CASSLDPASSYEQYF.

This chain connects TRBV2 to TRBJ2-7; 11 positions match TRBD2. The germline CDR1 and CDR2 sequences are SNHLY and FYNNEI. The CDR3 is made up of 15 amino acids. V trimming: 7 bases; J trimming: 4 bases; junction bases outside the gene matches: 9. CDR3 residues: CASMRRLAGGYEQYF. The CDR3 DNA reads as TGTGCCAGCATGAGGAGGCTAGCGGGGGGATACGAGCAGTACTTC.

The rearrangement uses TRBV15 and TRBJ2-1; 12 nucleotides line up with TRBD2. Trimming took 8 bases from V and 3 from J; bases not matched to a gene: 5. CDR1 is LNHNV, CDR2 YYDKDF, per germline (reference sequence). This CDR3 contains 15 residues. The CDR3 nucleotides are TGTGCCACCCGACTAGCGGGGGCTTACTACAATGAGCAGTTCTTC. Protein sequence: CATRLAGAYYNEQFF.

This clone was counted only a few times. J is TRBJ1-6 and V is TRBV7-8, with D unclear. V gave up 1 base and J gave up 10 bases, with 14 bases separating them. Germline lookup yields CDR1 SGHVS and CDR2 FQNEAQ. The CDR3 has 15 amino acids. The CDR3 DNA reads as TGTGCCAGCAGCTTAGTTTTGATGATTGGGTCACCCCTCCACTTT. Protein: CASSLVLMIGSPLHF.

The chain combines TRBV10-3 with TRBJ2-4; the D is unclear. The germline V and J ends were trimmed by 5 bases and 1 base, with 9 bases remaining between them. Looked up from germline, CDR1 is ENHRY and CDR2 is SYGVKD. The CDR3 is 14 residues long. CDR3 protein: CAISLTEAKNIQYF. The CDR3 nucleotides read TGTGCCATCAGTCTCACAGAGGCCAAAAACATTCAGTACTTC.

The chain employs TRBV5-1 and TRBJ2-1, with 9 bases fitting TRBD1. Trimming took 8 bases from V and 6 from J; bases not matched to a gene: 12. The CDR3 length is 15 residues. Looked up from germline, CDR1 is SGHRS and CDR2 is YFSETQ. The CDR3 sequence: CASHVTGGSSNEQFF. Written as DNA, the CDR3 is TGCGCCAGTCACGTTACAGGGGGCAGTAGCAATGAGCAGTTCTTC.

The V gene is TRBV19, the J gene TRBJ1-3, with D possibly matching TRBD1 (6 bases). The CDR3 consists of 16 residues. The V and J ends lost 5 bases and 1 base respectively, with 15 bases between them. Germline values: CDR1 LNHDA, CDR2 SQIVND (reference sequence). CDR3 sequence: CASSLSTGFSGNTIYF. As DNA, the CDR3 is TGTGCCAGTAGTTTATCGACAGGATTTTCTGGAAACACCATATATTTT.

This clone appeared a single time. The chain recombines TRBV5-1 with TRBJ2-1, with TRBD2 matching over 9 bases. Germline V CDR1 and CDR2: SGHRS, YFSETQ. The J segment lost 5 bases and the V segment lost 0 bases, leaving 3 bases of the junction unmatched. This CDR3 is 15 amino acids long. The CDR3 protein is CASSLASGADNEQFF. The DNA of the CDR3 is TGCGCCAGCAGCTTGGCTAGCGGGGCCGACAATGAGCAGTTCTTC. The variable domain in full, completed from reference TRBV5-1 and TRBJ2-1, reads KAGVTQTPRYLIKTRGQQVTLSCSPISGHRSVSWYQQTPGQGLQFLFEYFSETQRNKGNFPGRFSGRQFSNSRSEMNVSTLELGDSALYLCASSLASGADNEQFFGPGTRLTVL.

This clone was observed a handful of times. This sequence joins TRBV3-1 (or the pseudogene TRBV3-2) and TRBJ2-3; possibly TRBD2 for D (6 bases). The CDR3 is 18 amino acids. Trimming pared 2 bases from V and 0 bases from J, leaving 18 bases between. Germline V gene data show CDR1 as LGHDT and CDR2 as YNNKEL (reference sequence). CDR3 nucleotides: TGTGCCAGCAGCCAACGGAGGGAACTAGCCTCTAGCACAGATACGCAGTATTTT. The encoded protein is CASSQRRELASSTDTQYF.

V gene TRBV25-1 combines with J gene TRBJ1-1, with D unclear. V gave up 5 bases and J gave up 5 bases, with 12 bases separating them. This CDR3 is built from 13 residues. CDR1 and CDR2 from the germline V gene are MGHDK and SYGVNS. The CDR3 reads CASSRLRETEAFF. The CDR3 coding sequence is TGTGCCAGCAGTCGTCTCCGGGAGACTGAAGCTTTCTTT.

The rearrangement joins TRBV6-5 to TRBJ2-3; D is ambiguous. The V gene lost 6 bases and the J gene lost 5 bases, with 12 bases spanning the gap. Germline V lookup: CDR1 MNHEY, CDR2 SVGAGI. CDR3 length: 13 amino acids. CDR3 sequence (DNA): TGTGCCAGCAGCTCGAAGGCGGTAGATACGCAGTATTTT. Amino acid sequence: CASSSKAVDTQYF.

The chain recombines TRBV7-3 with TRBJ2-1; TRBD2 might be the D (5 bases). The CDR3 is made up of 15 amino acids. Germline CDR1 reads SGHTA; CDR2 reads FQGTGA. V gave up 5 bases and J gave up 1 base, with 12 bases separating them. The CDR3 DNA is TGTGCCAGCAGCGGCGGGCAGGTGTCCTACAATGAGCAGTTCTTC. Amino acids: CASSGGQVSYNEQFF.

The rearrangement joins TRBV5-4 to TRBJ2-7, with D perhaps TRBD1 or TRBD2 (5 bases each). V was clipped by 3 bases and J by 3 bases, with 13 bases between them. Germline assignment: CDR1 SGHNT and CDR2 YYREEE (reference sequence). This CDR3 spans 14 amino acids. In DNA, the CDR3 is TGTGCCAGCAGCTCAACGGGGACCTACTACGAGCAGTACTTC. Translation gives CASSSTGTYYEQYF.

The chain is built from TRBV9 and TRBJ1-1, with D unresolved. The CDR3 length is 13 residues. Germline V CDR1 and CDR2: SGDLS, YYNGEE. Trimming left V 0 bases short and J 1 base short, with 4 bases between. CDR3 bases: TGTGCCAGCAGCGTAGATGAGAACACTGAAGCTTTCTTT. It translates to CASSVDENTEAFF.

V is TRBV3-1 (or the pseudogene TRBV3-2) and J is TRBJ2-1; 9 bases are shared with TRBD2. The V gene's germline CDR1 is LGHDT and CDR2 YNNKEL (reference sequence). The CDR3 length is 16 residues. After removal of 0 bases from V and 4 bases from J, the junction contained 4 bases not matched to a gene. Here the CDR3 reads CASSQDVLAGYNEQFF. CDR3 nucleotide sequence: TGTGCCAGCAGCCAAGATGTGCTAGCGGGGTACAATGAGCAGTTCTTC.

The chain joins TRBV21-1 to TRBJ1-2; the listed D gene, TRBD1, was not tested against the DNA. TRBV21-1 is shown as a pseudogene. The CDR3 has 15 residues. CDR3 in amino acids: CASSKAGTGNYGYTF. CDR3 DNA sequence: TGTGCCAGCAGCAAAGCCGGGACAGGAAACTATGGCTACACCTTC.

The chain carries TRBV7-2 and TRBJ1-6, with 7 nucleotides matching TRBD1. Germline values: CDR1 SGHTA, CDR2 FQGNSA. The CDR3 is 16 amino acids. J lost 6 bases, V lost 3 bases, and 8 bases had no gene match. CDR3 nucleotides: TGTGCCAGCAGCTTTTTAAACAGGGGACTTAATTCACCCCTCCACTTT. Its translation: CASSFLNRGLNSPLHF.

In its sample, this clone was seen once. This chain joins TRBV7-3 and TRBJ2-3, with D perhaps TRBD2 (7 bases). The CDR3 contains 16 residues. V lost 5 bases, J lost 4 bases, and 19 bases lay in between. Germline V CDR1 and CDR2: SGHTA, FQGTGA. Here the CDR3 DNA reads TGTGCCAGCAGCCCTTTGGGCCGGGGGGCCGCAGATACGCAGTATTTT. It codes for CASSPLGRGAADTQYF.

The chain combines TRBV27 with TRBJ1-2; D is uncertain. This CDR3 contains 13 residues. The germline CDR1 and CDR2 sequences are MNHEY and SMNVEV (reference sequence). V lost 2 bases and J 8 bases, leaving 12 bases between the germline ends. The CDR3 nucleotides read TGTGCCAGCAGTTTAATGGCAGGCGCAGGCTACACCTTC. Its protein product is CASSLMAGAGYTF.

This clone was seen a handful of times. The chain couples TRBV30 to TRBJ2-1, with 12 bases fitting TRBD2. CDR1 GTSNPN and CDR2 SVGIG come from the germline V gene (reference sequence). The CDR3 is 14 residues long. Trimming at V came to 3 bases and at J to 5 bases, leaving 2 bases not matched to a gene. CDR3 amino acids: CAWRLAGGDNEQFF. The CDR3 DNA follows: TGTGCCTGGAGACTAGCGGGGGGCGACAATGAGCAGTTCTTC. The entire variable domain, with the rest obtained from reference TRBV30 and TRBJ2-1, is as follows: SQTIHQWPATLVQPVGSPLSLECTVEGTSNPNLYWYRQAAGRGLQLLFYSVGIGQISSEVPQNLSASRPQDRQFILSSKKLLLSDSGFYLCAWRLAGGDNEQFFGPGTRLTVL.

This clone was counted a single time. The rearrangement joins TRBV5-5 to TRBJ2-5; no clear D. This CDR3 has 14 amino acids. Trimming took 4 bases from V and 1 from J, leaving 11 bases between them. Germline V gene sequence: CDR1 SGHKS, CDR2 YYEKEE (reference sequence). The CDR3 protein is CASSPTAGQETQYF. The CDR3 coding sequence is TGTGCCAGCAGCCCGACGGCCGGCCAAGAGACCCAGTACTTC.

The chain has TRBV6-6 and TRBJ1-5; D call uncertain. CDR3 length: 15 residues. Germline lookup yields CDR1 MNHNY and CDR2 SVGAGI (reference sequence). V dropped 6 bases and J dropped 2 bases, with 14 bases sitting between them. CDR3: CASRFSGLGNQPQHF. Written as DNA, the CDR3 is TGTGCCAGCAGGTTTTCTGGTTTGGGCAATCAGCCCCAGCATTTT.

CDR3 loop: CASSQEVTSGAQETQYF. CDR3 nucleotide sequence: TGTGCCAGCAGCCAAGAAGTGACTAGCGGGGCCCAAGAGACCCAGTACTTC. The chain employs TRBV3-1 (or the pseudogene TRBV3-2) and TRBJ2-5; 11 bases fit TRBD2. The germline V gene encodes CDR1 LGHDT and CDR2 YNNKEL (reference sequence). Unmatched junction bases numbered 4, after V lost 0 bases and J lost 1 base. This CDR3 has 17 amino acids.

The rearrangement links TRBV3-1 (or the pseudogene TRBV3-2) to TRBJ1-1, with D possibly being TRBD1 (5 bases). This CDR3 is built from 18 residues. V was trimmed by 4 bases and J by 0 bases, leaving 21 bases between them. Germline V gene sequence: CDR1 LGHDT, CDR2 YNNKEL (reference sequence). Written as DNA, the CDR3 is TGTGCCAGCAGCCCCTCGGGACGGTCTCCCTTCATGAACACTGAAGCTTTCTTT. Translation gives CASSPSGRSPFMNTEAFF.